These 19 T cell receptor beta chains came from one sample sequenced in a study of blood T cells in healthy people across ages (dated by TCRdb to between 2015 and 2017). The library relied on 5' RACE. Sequencing took place on an Illumina HiSeq 2500. The second PCR ran for about 6 to 12 cycles and used a J-beta primer mix along with a sample-barcoded 5' primer. TCRdb reprocessed the public reads (quality trimming at Q25 with fastp, clone calling with MiXCR) and kept in-frame beta chains. Rows are unified per CDR3 protein, each entry keeping the most common DNA and genes. This sample is represented by 1.5 million to 2 million distinct CDR3 sequences; 28% of them were singletons. The ten most abundant clones make up roughly 8% of the sample. The sequencing input was blood. All receptors derive from a woman in her 30s in good health.

The table lists this clonotype with many counts. CDR3 in DNA: TGTGCCACGGCGGGACGGACTAGCGGGAGGGTCTGGAATGAGCAGTTCTTC. Translation: CATAGRTSGRVWNEQFF. The rearrangement uses TRBV15 and TRBJ2-1; TRBD2 matches at 15 bases. The CDR3 sequence is 17 residues long. J was trimmed by 7 bases and V by 9 bases; bases with no gene match: 13. Looked up from germline, CDR1 is LNHNV and CDR2 is YYDKDF (reference sequence).

This clonotype has more than one count but fewer than ten. The genes are TRBV7-9 and TRBJ1-2; D is undetermined. CDR3 size: 14 residues. The V gene's germline CDR1 is SEHNR and CDR2 FQNEAQ (reference sequence). V lost 1 base to trimming and J lost 8 bases, with 14 bases between them. CDR3 nucleotides: TGTGCCAGCAGCTTAGGCGCGGGCCACGTAGGCTACACCTTC. This sequence encodes CASSLGAGHVGYTF. Full variable domain (remainder filled in from reference TRBV7-9 and TRBJ1-2): DTGVSQNPRHKITKRGQNVTFRCDPISEHNRLYWYRQTLGQGPEFLTYFQNEAQLEKSRLLSDRFSAERPKGSFSTLEIQRTEQGDSAMYLCASSLGAGHVGYTFGSGTRLTVV.

This clonotype has more than one count but fewer than ten. The chain has TRBV18 and TRBJ2-7, with D perhaps TRBD1 (6 bases). The CDR3 consists of 14 residues. Germline lookup yields CDR1 KGHSH and CDR2 LQKENI. The V end lost 4 bases, the J end lost 5 bases, and 15 bases lay between the germline ends. CDR3: CASSHREVRDEQYF. The CDR3 DNA sequence: TGTGCCAGCTCACACAGGGAAGTACGGGACGAGCAGTACTTC.

Concerning this clonotype itself: The junction shows a germline mismatch at one end, possibly a read error. V and J are TRBV5-1 and TRBJ2-5; D not certain. Matching the DNA end better, TRBJ2-7 makes the J call doubtful. The length of the CDR3 is 14 residues. Looked up from germline, CDR1 is SGHRS and CDR2 is YFSETQ. CDR3 sequence: CASSLGASSHEQYF. CDR3 in DNA: TGCGCCAGCAGCTTGGGGGCCAGCTCCCACGAGCAGTACTTC.

Comments on this clonotype: This probably arose from a read error, given a far larger clone one base away. The rearrangement links TRBV7-2 to TRBJ2-3, with D tentatively TRBD2 (6 bases). Germline V gene data show CDR1 as SGHTA and CDR2 as FQGNSA. The CDR3 extends over 12 amino acids. This chain's CDR3 is CASSSGGDTKYF. Written as DNA, the CDR3 is TGTGCCAGCAGCTCCGGGGGAGATACGAAGTATTTT.

This chain connects TRBV5-1 to TRBJ2-1, with 10 bases aligning to TRBD2. Trimming at V came to 4 bases and at J to 4 bases, leaving 5 bases not matched to a gene. The CDR3 consists of 15 residues. The germline V gene has CDR1 SGHRS and CDR2 YFSETQ. The CDR3 here is CASSHRTSGYNEQFF. In nucleotides, the CDR3 is TGCGCCAGCAGCCATCGGACTAGCGGATACAATGAGCAGTTCTTC.

This clonotype was seen repeatedly, ten times or more. The chain combines TRBV20-1 with TRBJ2-7, with 8 bases aligning to TRBD1. This CDR3 has 12 residues. CDR1 is DFQATT and CDR2 is SNEGSKA in the germline V gene (reference sequence). Unmatched junction bases numbered 1, after V lost 3 bases and J lost 3 bases. The CDR3 DNA follows: TGCAGTGCTAGGACAGGGGACTACGAGCAGTACTTC. This encodes CSARTGDYEQYF.

The V and J genes are TRBV3-1 and TRBJ2-7; D unresolved. With 5 bases removed from V and 2 bases from J, the gap between germline ends came to 16 bases. Germline-derived CDR1 and CDR2 are LGHDT and YNNKEL (reference sequence). CDR3 length: 15 residues. CDR3 sequence (DNA): TGTGCCAGCAGCACCCACGGTATCCCCCCCTACGAGCAGTACTTC. Amino acid sequence: CASSTHGIPPYEQYF.

The V call is TRBV12-3 or TRBV12-4, the J call TRBJ2-5; D gene unclear. Trimming cost V 5 bases and J 2 bases, with 12 bases left between them. CDR3 length: 14 amino acids. The CDR3 spells CASSAAGQQETQYF. Here the CDR3 DNA reads TGTGCCAGCAGTGCCGCCGGGCAGCAAGAGACCCAGTACTTC.

The DNA for the CDR3 is TGTGCCACCAGGGATGGTCCCAATCGTAACGAGCAGTACTTC. Translation gives CATRDGPNRNEQYF. The chain links TRBV24-1 to TRBJ2-7; D gene unclear. The CDR3 sequence is 14 residues long. Germline CDR1 and CDR2: KGHDR and SFDVKD. V was trimmed by 7 bases and J by 5 bases, leaving 17 bases between them.

As regards this clonotype: This could be a read error, since a much larger clone is one nucleotide away. The chain links TRBV5-1 to TRBJ2-1, with D tentatively TRBD2 (7 bases). Looked up from germline, CDR1 is SGHRS and CDR2 is YFSETQ. This CDR3 comprises 16 residues. Trimming removed 4 bases at V and 5 bases at J, with 19 bases between. CDR3 coding DNA: TGCGCCAGCAGCCCTCAATGGGGGGGCCTAAACAATGAGCAGTTCTTC. Encoded protein: CASSPQWGGLNNEQFF.

The V call is TRBV20-1, the J call TRBJ2-1, with 7 bases aligning to TRBD1. The CDR3 extends over 15 amino acids. Germline CDR1 and CDR2: DFQATT and SNEGSKA (reference sequence). Trimming removed 1 base from V and 12 bases from J; junction bases left unmatched: 15. The CDR3 here is CSARVGTVSTDTQFF. CDR3 nucleotides: TGCAGTGCTAGAGTTGGGACAGTTAGCACAGATACGCAGTTCTTC.

This clonotype was counted only a few times. The V call is TRBV27, the J call TRBJ2-7; TRBD1 matches 9 bases. With 2 bases clipped from V and 5 bases from J, the junction kept 1 base outside the gene matches. The CDR3 contains 13 residues. Germline CDR1 is MNHEY and CDR2 is SMNVEV (reference sequence). The CDR3 sequence is CASSLTGGNEQYF. DNA of the CDR3: TGTGCCAGCAGTTTAACAGGGGGCAACGAGCAGTACTTC.

The rearrangement uses TRBV13 and TRBJ1-1; no reliable D call. CDR3 length: 18 residues. The germline V gene encodes CDR1 PRHDT and CDR2 FYEKMQ (reference sequence). V lost 4 bases, J lost 5 bases, and 26 bases lay in between. CDR3 coding DNA: TGTGCCAGCAGCTCCCTCATGCGGGGTCTTGAACAGAGGACTGAAGCTTTCTTT. Translation: CASSSLMRGLEQRTEAFF.

The chain employs TRBV7-2 and TRBJ1-6; possibly TRBD1 for D (5 bases). Per germline, CDR1 SGHTA and CDR2 FQGNSA. V lost 4 bases to trimming and J lost 9 bases, with 13 bases between them. This CDR3 has 14 residues. CDR3 DNA sequence: TGTGCCAGCAGCTCTCGGGACGGGGTTTCACCCCTCCACTTT. Its protein product is CASSSRDGVSPLHF.

Ten or more counts support this clonotype. The chain uses TRBV5-1 and TRBJ1-6, with 8 bases fitting TRBD1. Per the germline V gene, CDR1 is SGHRS and CDR2 is YFSETQ. V trimming: 4 bases; J trimming: 10 bases; junction bases outside the gene matches: 7. This CDR3 comprises 14 residues. The chain's CDR3 is CASSPGQVASPLHF. DNA for the CDR3: TGCGCCAGCAGCCCGGGACAGGTGGCGTCACCCCTCCACTTT. The full variable domain, its missing parts supplied by reference TRBV5-1 and TRBJ1-6, is KAGVTQTPRYLIKTRGQQVTLSCSPISGHRSVSWYQQTPGQGLQFLFEYFSETQRNKGNFPGRFSGRQFSNSRSEMNVSTLELGDSALYLCASSPGQVASPLHFGNGTRLTVT.

The CDR3: CSVEDPSSYNEQYF. As DNA, the CDR3 is TGCAGCGTTGAAGATCCTAGCTCCTACAATGAGCAGTACTTC. V usage is TRBV29-1 and J usage is TRBJ2-1; perhaps TRBD2 as D (5 bases). The DNA matches TRBJ2-7 better at its end, which makes the J call doubtful. The CDR3 sequence is 14 residues long. Germline V CDR1 and CDR2: SQVTM, ANQGSEA.

This clonotype was picked up a small number of times. V is TRBV29-1 and J is TRBJ2-4, with TRBD1 matching 8 bases. The CDR3 is 16 amino acids. Per germline, CDR1 SQVTM and CDR2 ANQGSEA. The V and J ends lost 6 bases and 0 bases, in that order; junction bases with no gene match: 10. The CDR3 sequence: CSVLRDRTLAKNIQYF. CDR3 nucleotides: TGCAGCGTCCTCAGGGACAGGACACTAGCCAAAAACATTCAGTACTTC.

This clonotype was recorded at least ten times. This rearrangement joins TRBV5-1 to TRBJ2-7, with D hard to call. The V end was cut by 3 bases, the J end by 3 bases, with 13 bases between. CDR3 length equals 14 residues. CDR1 is SGHRS, CDR2 YFSETQ, per germline. The CDR3 region is CASSSSGLGYEQYF. CDR3 coding DNA: TGCGCCAGCAGCTCTTCGGGTTTAGGCTACGAGCAGTACTTC. Filled out from reference TRBV5-1 and TRBJ2-7, the complete variable domain reads KAGVTQTPRYLIKTRGQQVTLSCSPISGHRSVSWYQQTPGQGLQFLFEYFSETQRNKGNFPGRFSGRQFSNSRSEMNVSTLELGDSALYLCASSSSGLGYEQYFGPGTRLTVT.